This TCR beta chain was retrieved from a study of human T cells and chemical hapten exposure. At least ten counts were recorded for this clonotype. One entry per CDR3 protein, called by TCRdb with MiXCR from the RACE reads. The data show 350,000 to 450,000 distinct CDR3 sequences, with 4.5% to 5.5% seen just once and 2.6% held by the top ten. Time point reported: pre-sensitization, week 0. The treatment here: therapeutic diphenylcyclopropenone sensitization with weekly scalp DPC. Blood draws preceded each patch test application. The sample in question was whole blood, obtained in connection with sensitization to the hapten diphenylcyclopropenone (DPC). The receptor comes from a woman in her 50s with alopecia areata. Some clones in this sample may be carry-over from other donors' samples.

This chain's CDR3 is CASIDSNYGYTF. The CDR3 DNA reads as TGTGCCAGCATTGACAGCAACTATGGCTACACCTTC. V and J are TRBV6-2 or TRBV6-3 and TRBJ1-2, with D perhaps matching TRBD1 (5 bases). The CDR3 is 12 residues long. Germline V gene lookup returns CDR1 MNHEY and CDR2 SVGEGT. Trimming cost V 7 bases and J 2 bases, with 8 bases left between them.